This passage covers 9 T cell receptor beta chains from one sample sequenced in a study of radiotherapy plus CTLA-4 blockade in lung cancer. Data came from immunoSEQ multiplex PCR; TCRdb stores just in-frame clones and leaves some out. The sample lists 35,000 or so clones; 75% to 90% were seen once. The input for sequencing was peripheral blood, taken from a patient treated with radiotherapy plus ipilimumab. All receptors come from a human donor with non-small cell lung cancer who had stable disease on radiotherapy plus ipilimumab.

Of note for this clone: At one end, the junction sequence differs from germline, possibly due to a read error. The V call is TRBV10-3, the J call TRBJ2-7; a weak D match, TRBD2 (5 bases). CDR1 ENHRY and CDR2 SYGVKD come from the germline V gene. The CDR3 runs 13 residues. The DNA for the CDR3 is TGTGCCATCGGTGAGGGAGTCCCCTACGAGCAGTACTTC. This translates into CAIGEGVPYEQYF.

The J gene is TRBJ2-5, the V gene TRBV27; 8 positions match TRBD1. The J call is uncertain, as TRBJ2-7 better fits the DNA end. The CDR3 covers 15 residues. Germline V CDR1 and CDR2: MNHEY, SMNVEV (reference sequence). In DNA form, the CDR3 reads TGTGCCAGCAGTACCCGGGACAGGAGCACCTACGAGCAGTACTTC. Residues: CASSTRDRSTYEQYF.

The V gene is TRBV30, the J gene TRBJ1-1, with unresolved D. V dropped 2 bases and J dropped 1 base, with 14 bases sitting between them. Germline CDR1 GTSNPN, CDR2 SVGIG (reference sequence). The CDR3 consists of 15 residues. CDR3 bases: TGTGCCTGGAGTAACGGCATGGCGGAGAACACTGAAGCTTTCTTT. This sequence encodes CAWSNGMAENTEAFF.

CDR3 protein: CASAVGPGQGDEQFF. In DNA, the CDR3 is TGTGCCAGCGCCGTAGGGCCCGGACAGGGCGATGAGCAGTTCTTC. The chain joins TRBV2 to TRBJ2-1; 8 nucleotides agree with TRBD1. V shed 8 bases and J 8 bases; nucleotides not matched to a gene: 14. The CDR3 is 15 amino acids. CDR1 is SNHLY, CDR2 FYNNEI, per germline.

This chain joins TRBV27 and TRBJ2-3; 7 positions match TRBD1. This CDR3 contains 14 residues. The germline V gene encodes CDR1 MNHEY and CDR2 SMNVEV (reference sequence). V was clipped by 5 bases and J by 1 base; unmatched bases: 3. CDR3 residues: CASSRTGGTDTQYF. The CDR3 DNA reads TGTGCCAGCAGTAGAACAGGGGGCACAGATACGCAGTATTTT.

The V and J genes are TRBV29-1 and TRBJ2-1; TRBD2 is a possible D gene (5 bases). V was pared by 6 bases and J by 10 bases, with 19 bases between. The CDR3 runs 13 residues. Germline loops: CDR1 SQVTM, CDR2 ANQGSEA. The CDR3 here is CSVAGPPLQEQFF. CDR3 DNA: TGCAGCGTCGCGGGCCCCCCGCTTCAGGAGCAGTTCTTC.

CDR3 in amino acids: CASIRRDHSYEQYF. The CDR3 nucleotides read TGTGCCAGTATACGGCGGGACCACTCCTACGAGCAGTACTTC. The V gene is TRBV19, the J gene TRBJ2-7; tentative D call: TRBD2 (6 bases). V lost 7 bases and J lost 0, with 13 bases in between. The CDR3 runs 14 residues. Germline assignment: CDR1 LNHDA and CDR2 SQIVND (reference sequence).

This clone was seen once. The chain uses TRBV9 and TRBJ2-3; 7 bases line up with TRBD1. Unmatched junction bases numbered 18, after V lost 5 bases and J lost 6 bases. The CDR3 runs to 17 residues. Germline CDR1 reads SGDLS; CDR2 reads YYNGEE. For the CDR3, the DNA is TGTGCCAGCAGTCCGAGGAGTAGGGCAGGGGGTATCGATACGCAGTATTTT. It encodes CASSPRSRAGGIDTQYF.

The gene calls are TRBV1 and TRBJ2-3; the listed D gene, TRBD2, was not tested against the DNA. TRBV1 constitutes a pseudogene. CDR3 length: 15 amino acids. CDR3 sequence (DNA): TGCACCAGCGGGATCAGGGCGGGAGTCACAGATACGCAGTATTTT. Translation: CTSGIRAGVTDTQYF.